This note documents a single T cell receptor beta chain sequence. Its antigen is currently unknown. Unique molecular identifiers featured in each of the TCR beta cDNA libraries. TCRdb re-derived calls from the PCR reads in MiXCR, one entry per CDR3 protein. Of about 570,000 distinct CDR3 sequences in the sample, under 40% were seen once. These data originate in a study of post-analysis software for immune sequencing data. This CDR3 is 13 amino acids long. The germline V gene has CDR1 ENHRY and CDR2 SYGVKD. Overall study findings and caveats: The five TRBV segments detected at higher frequency in patients than in controls included TRBV5-6, TRBV5-1 and TRBV20-1.

The specimen was blood. The V gene is TRBV10-3, the J gene TRBJ2-5, with 11 bases fitting TRBD1. The DNA end lines up better with TRBJ2-7; the J call may be wrong. The source is a girl aged 2-17 years with multiple sclerosis. Written as DNA, the CDR3 is TGTGCCACCCGGGACAGGGGGTATTACGAGCAGTACTTC. This sequence encodes CATRDRGYYEQYF.